The 27 T cell receptor beta chains in this list originate from one sample, sequenced in a study of blood T cells in healthy people across ages. Sample-barcoded 5' priming and a J-beta primer mix drove a second PCR of about 6 to 11 cycles. TCRdb reprocessed the 5' RACE reads via MiXCR and lists one record per CDR3 protein. The repertoire holds approximately 1.5 million distinct CDR3 sequences, with approximately 32% as singletons. The sample was blood. The receptors stem from a woman under 40 in good health.

This chain links TRBV28 with TRBJ2-3; 9 bases line up with TRBD1. The CDR3 spans 16 residues. V shed 6 bases and J 2 bases; nucleotides not matched to a gene: 9. Looked up from germline, CDR1 is MDHEN and CDR2 is SYDVKM. The CDR3 DNA reads as TGTGCCAGCAGCCCTGGGGGACAGGGCAACACAGATACGCAGTATTTT. Encoded protein: CASSPGGQGNTDTQYF.

V usage is TRBV9 and J usage is TRBJ2-2, with D hard to call. CDR1 is SGDLS and CDR2 is YYNGEE in the germline V gene. CDR3 length equals 14 residues. The V end was cut by 4 bases, the J end by 3 bases, with 10 bases between. The DNA of the CDR3 is TGTGCCAGCAGCCCATGGAAGGACACCGGGGAGCTGTTTTTT. Its translation: CASSPWKDTGELFF. The variable domain in full, with the rest retrieved from reference TRBV9 and TRBJ2-2, is DSGVTQTPKHLITATGQRVTLRCSPRSGDLSVYWYQQSLDQGLQFLIQYYNGEERAKGNILERFSAQQFPDLHSELNLSSLELGDSALYFCASSPWKDTGELFFGEGSRLTVL.

This clonotype was counted between two and nine times. The gene calls are TRBV25-1 and TRBJ1-1; perhaps TRBD1 as D (5 bases). V gave up 6 bases and J gave up 0 bases, with 11 bases separating them. CDR3 length: 14 residues. Germline CDR1 MGHDK, CDR2 SYGVNS. CDR3 nucleotide sequence: TGTGCCAGCAGGAGGGACGGGATGAACACTGAAGCTTTCTTT. As protein: CASRRDGMNTEAFF.

This clonotype appeared a few times. This chain links TRBV7-3 with TRBJ1-1; tentative D call: TRBD1 (5 bases). Per the germline V gene, CDR1 is SGHTA and CDR2 is FQGTGA. V was shortened by 2 bases and J by 1 base, with 8 bases between the two germline ends. The CDR3 has 14 residues. CDR3: CASSLFGANTEAFF. The CDR3 DNA follows: TGTGCCAGCAGCTTATTCGGGGCGAACACTGAAGCTTTCTTT.

This rearrangement joins TRBV6-5 to TRBJ2-3, with TRBD2 as a possible D gene (5 bases). CDR1 and CDR2 (germline): MNHEY, SVGAGI. The length of the CDR3 is 15 residues. Trimming pared 0 bases from V and 6 bases from J, leaving 13 bases between. The CDR3 region has the DNA TGTGCCAGCAGTTACTCGCGGCTAGCCTCTGATACGCAGTATTTT. Translation: CASSYSRLASDTQYF.

The CDR3 region is CAATGLAGRETQYF. The CDR3 DNA is TGTGCCGCTACCGGCCTAGCGGGACGGGAGACCCAGTACTTC. The rearrangement uses TRBV28 and TRBJ2-5, with 9 bases identical to TRBD2. The CDR3 consists of 14 residues. Germline V gene data show CDR1 as MDHEN and CDR2 as SYDVKM. The V and J ends lost 11 bases and 5 bases, in that order; junction bases with no gene match: 12.

This chain links TRBV12-3 or TRBV12-4 with TRBJ2-7; TRBD1 aligns across 7 bases. Germline trimming cut 5 bases from V and 5 bases from J; bases unmatched to any gene: 6. The CDR3 is 13 amino acids. The CDR3 region has the DNA TGTGCCAGCAGTGATAACAGGGGAGACGAGCAGTACTTC. It codes for CASSDNRGDEQYF.

The V call is TRBV9, the J call TRBJ1-5; the D is unclear. The CDR3 runs to 15 residues. Germline CDR1 and CDR2: SGDLS and YYNGEE. V shed 0 bases and J shed 3 bases, with 10 bases lying between them. CDR3 in DNA: TGTGCCAGCAGCGTAGCAAGGGCGGCCAATCAGCCCCAGCATTTT. Translated: CASSVARAANQPQHF. Combining the CDR3 with reference TRBV9 and TRBJ1-5 gives the whole variable domain DSGVTQTPKHLITATGQRVTLRCSPRSGDLSVYWYQQSLDQGLQFLIQYYNGEERAKGNILERFSAQQFPDLHSELNLSSLELGDSALYFCASSVARAANQPQHFGDGTRLSIL.

The chain uses TRBV12-3 or TRBV12-4 and TRBJ2-3; 7 nucleotides match TRBD2. With 4 bases clipped from V and 4 bases from J, the junction kept 11 bases outside the gene matches. This CDR3 spans 16 amino acids. As DNA, the CDR3 is TGTGCCAGCAGTTCCCCACGGACTAGAAGTGCAGATACGCAGTATTTT. Protein: CASSSPRTRSADTQYF.

On this clonotype: One end of the junction does not line up with germline, which may come from a read error. This chain connects TRBV24-1 to TRBJ2-7; 10 nucleotides match TRBD1. Germline assignment: CDR1 KGHDR and CDR2 SFDVKD. The CDR3 extends over 15 amino acids. The CDR3 loop reads CATNDPGQGIFEQYF. The CDR3, as DNA: TGTGCCACCAATGATCCGGGACAGGGGATCTTCGAGCAGTACTTC.

In this sample, this clonotype turned up many times. J is TRBJ2-5 and V is TRBV5-6; no clear D. CDR1 is SGHDT and CDR2 is YYEEEE in the germline V gene. This CDR3 has 14 amino acids. Deletions cut 1 base from V and 0 bases from J, with 7 bases between. The CDR3 DNA reads as TGTGCCAGCAGCTTGACAGCCGACCAAGAGACCCAGTACTTC. It is translated as CASSLTADQETQYF.

This clonotype has just a few counts. This chain joins TRBV25-1 and TRBJ2-7; D tentatively reads TRBD1 or TRBD2 (5 bases each). This CDR3 is 15 amino acids long. V dropped 5 bases and J dropped 0 bases, with 14 bases sitting between them. Germline CDR1 MGHDK, CDR2 SYGVNS. The CDR3 nucleotides are TGTGCCAGCAGTCTCCGGGACGAGAGCTCCTACGAGCAGTACTTC. Its protein product is CASSLRDESSYEQYF.

V and J are TRBV6-5 and TRBJ1-2, with 10 positions matching TRBD1. This CDR3 contains 15 residues. Per germline, CDR1 MNHEY and CDR2 SVGAGI. V dropped 0 bases and J dropped 4; count of bases not matched to a gene: 2. The CDR3 loop reads CASSYSRQGAYGYTF. The CDR3 DNA reads TGTGCCAGCAGTTACTCGAGACAGGGGGCCTATGGCTACACCTTC.

Comment on this clonotype: Compared with germline, one end of the junction differs, possibly owing to a read error. This chain joins TRBV7-2 and TRBJ2-3; possible D gene TRBD2, 6 bases. This CDR3 comprises 16 residues. In germline, CDR1 is SGHTA, CDR2 FQGNSA. DNA for the CDR3: TGTGCCAGCAGTACCCTGCGGGCGGGAAACACAGATACGCGGTATTTT. Translating gives CASSTLRAGNTDTRYF. The full variable domain, with the rest looked up from reference TRBV7-2 and TRBJ2-3, is GAGVSQSPSNKVTEKGKDVELRCDPISGHTALYWYRQSLGQGLEFLIYFQGNSAPDKSGLPSDRFSAERTGGSVSTLTIQRTQQEDSAVYLCASSTLRAGNTDTRYFGPGTRLTVL.

The chain has TRBV20-1 and TRBJ1-5; no definite D call. Germline assignment: CDR1 DFQATT and CDR2 SNEGSKA (reference sequence). The CDR3 consists of 14 residues. V was clipped by 8 bases and J by 0 bases, with 14 bases between them. The CDR3 loop is CSPKKQLSNQPQHF. In DNA, the CDR3 is TGCAGTCCTAAGAAACAGCTTAGCAATCAGCCCCAGCATTTT.

This clonotype was counted between two and nine times. V usage is TRBV20-1 and J usage is TRBJ2-7, with D possibly called TRBD1 or TRBD2 (5 bases each). This CDR3 spans 12 amino acids. Per the germline V gene, CDR1 is DFQATT and CDR2 is SNEGSKA (reference sequence). Between the trimmed V and J ends, which lost 5 bases and 3 bases, there was a span of 11 bases. In DNA, the CDR3 is TGCAGTGCTCAGGCAGGGAGCTACGAGCAGTACTTC. It encodes CSAQAGSYEQYF.

This clonotype was seen ten or more times. One base away lies a much larger clone, so this may be a sequencing read error. This chain uses TRBV10-3 with TRBJ2-3, with 10 positions matching TRBD2. This CDR3 spans 15 amino acids. The J segment lost 3 bases and the V segment lost 5 bases, leaving 5 bases of the junction unmatched. The germline CDR1 and CDR2 sequences are ENHRY and SYGVKD. CDR3 bases: TGTGCCATCAGTTACCGAGCGGGAGGGACAGATACGCAGTATTTT. This translates into CAISYRAGGTDTQYF.

DNA of the CDR3: TGTGCCAGCAGTCCCGGGGTACTACACAATGAGCAGTTCTTC. Protein sequence: CASSPGVLHNEQFF. This chain uses TRBV2 with TRBJ2-1; TRBD2 is a possible D gene (5 bases). Per the germline V gene, CDR1 is SNHLY and CDR2 is FYNNEI. This CDR3 comprises 14 residues. With 5 bases removed from V and 5 bases from J, the gap between germline ends came to 13 bases.

V and J are TRBV5-1 and TRBJ2-1; D tentatively reads TRBD1 or TRBD2 (6 bases each). The CDR3 runs to 15 residues. V lost 4 bases and J 3 bases, leaving 14 bases between the germline ends. CDR1 and CDR2 (germline): SGHRS, YFSETQ. This chain's CDR3 is CASSGSRGDYNEQFF. The CDR3, as DNA: TGCGCCAGCAGCGGGAGTAGGGGGGACTACAATGAGCAGTTCTTC.

The V call is TRBV11-2, the J call TRBJ2-1; a weak D match, TRBD1 (6 bases). Per the germline V gene, CDR1 is SGHAT and CDR2 is FQNNGV. Trimming took 3 bases from V and 8 from J, leaving 8 bases between them. This CDR3 is built from 12 residues. The CDR3 DNA reads TGTGCCAGCAGCTTGAAGGGGGATGAGCAGTTCTTC. Translation: CASSLKGDEQFF.

This chain uses TRBV29-1 with TRBJ2-7, with TRBD2 matching 11 bases. The germline CDR1 and CDR2 sequences are SQVTM and ANQGSEA. V lost 7 bases and J lost 2; bases outside the gene matches: 13. The CDR3 extends over 16 amino acids. The CDR3 DNA reads TGCAGCGGAGCAAATCTAGCGGGGGGCCGAACCTACGAGCAGTACTTC. This translates into CSGANLAGGRTYEQYF.

This clonotype was seen many times. The rearrangement uses TRBV7-2 and TRBJ2-7; D unclear. This CDR3 spans 11 amino acids. Germline V gene lookup returns CDR1 SGHTA and CDR2 FQGNSA. V was shortened by 5 bases and J by 7 bases, with 9 bases between the two germline ends. The CDR3 coding sequence is TGTGCCAGCAGCCTATCTTGGGAGCAGTACTTC. The encoded protein is CASSLSWEQYF.

The chain recombines TRBV12-3 or TRBV12-4 with TRBJ1-1, with TRBD1 as a possible D gene (6 bases). The ends were cut back, 2 bases at V and 6 bases at J, with 16 bases in the middle. The CDR3 consists of 15 residues. As DNA, the CDR3 is TGTGCCAGCAGTTTACCTCCGGGGGCTGGGTCTGAAGCTTTCTTT. The encoded protein is CASSLPPGAGSEAFF.

The chain has TRBV20-1 and TRBJ2-7, with 7 bases lining up with TRBD1. Germline V gives CDR1 DFQATT, CDR2 SNEGSKA (reference sequence). This CDR3 is 13 amino acids long. J gave up 1 base and V 5 bases, and 5 bases lay outside the gene matches. The CDR3 DNA sequence: TGCAGTGCTGCTAAGACAGGGTCCTACGAGCAGTACTTC. It encodes CSAAKTGSYEQYF.

This clonotype was picked up a small number of times. The rearrangement uses TRBV6-6 and TRBJ1-2, with a weak D call TRBD1 (6 bases). Germline CDR1 and CDR2: MNHNY and SVGAGI (reference sequence). The CDR3 spans 16 residues. V dropped 5 bases and J dropped 6 bases, with 22 bases sitting between them. CDR3 nucleotides: TGTGCCAGCAGTCGATCCCAGGGGCCGCTAACAAATGGCTACACCTTC. Translated: CASSRSQGPLTNGYTF.

CDR3 nucleotides: TGTGCCAGCAGTGACATTTTGAGTCCTGAAGCTTTCTTT. Its protein product is CASSDILSPEAFF. The chain has TRBV6-1 and TRBJ1-1, with D unresolved. This CDR3 has 13 amino acids. Trimming removed 3 bases at V and 6 bases at J, with 11 bases between. Germline-derived CDR1 and CDR2 are MNHNS and SASEGT.

This clonotype was seen more than once but under ten times. The chain links TRBV11-2 to TRBJ2-3; D is perhaps TRBD1 (5 bases). The CDR3 has 18 residues. CDR1 and CDR2 from the germline V gene are SGHAT and FQNNGV. Trimming took 3 bases from V and 2 from J, leaving 21 bases between them. The CDR3 sequence is CASSFQSPRQPTTDTQYF. As DNA, the CDR3 is TGTGCCAGCAGCTTCCAATCTCCACGACAGCCTACCACAGATACGCAGTATTTT.